The T cell receptor beta chain described here comes from a study of lymphopenia after photon versus proton radiotherapy. Profiled with immunoSEQ multiplex PCR; TCRdb holds only in-frame clones, not every one. Of fewer than 25,000 clones in the sample, approximately 80% were seen once. In the case of this clone: Its antigen remains unidentified.

The V end lost 7 bases, the J end lost 3 bases, and 18 bases lay between the germline ends. The CDR3 has 15 residues. Germline V gene sequence: CDR1 SGHDN, CDR2 FVKESK. General study results and limits: After lymphocyte nadir, photon-treated repertoires showed oligoclonal expansion, especially CD8+ Temra.

The rearrangement uses TRBV14 and TRBJ1-1; tentatively, D is TRBD1 (5 bases). This clonotype was sampled from a middle-aged man with gastric cancer. The input for sequencing was peripheral blood, taken from a patient treated with photon-based radiotherapy. The CDR3 sequence: CASTPLGPPYTEAFF. The CDR3 nucleotides are TGTGCCAGCACCCCGTTGGGGCCCCCATACACTGAAGCTTTCTTT.